The 16 T cell receptor beta chains below were found in one sample sequenced in a study of blood T cell repertoires in COVID-19. Method: immunoSEQ multiplex PCR; TCRdb's copy keeps in-frame clones and lacks some. The sample records fewer than 200,000 clones, roughly 80% being singletons. Sequencing input: PBMCs or T cells enriched from blood (not recorded which). The receptors were gathered from a woman aged 50 to 65 who had recovered from COVID-19.

The gene calls are TRBV3-1 (or the pseudogene TRBV3-2) and TRBJ1-2; 7 nucleotides line up with TRBD1. V dropped 6 bases and J dropped 3; count of bases not matched to a gene: 10. Germline-derived CDR1 and CDR2 are LGHDT and YNNKEL (reference sequence). CDR3 length: 15 residues. CDR3: CASSFGTAPDYGYTF. CDR3 coding DNA: TGTGCCAGCAGTTTCGGGACAGCCCCAGACTATGGCTACACCTTC.

This sequence joins TRBV5-5 and TRBJ1-2; 10 nucleotides agree with TRBD1. V lost 0 bases and J lost 1; bases outside the gene matches: 6. Per germline, CDR1 SGHKS and CDR2 YYEKEE (reference sequence). The CDR3 is 17 residues long. CDR3: CASSLAERTGGNYGYTF. The CDR3 bases are TGTGCCAGCAGCTTGGCGGAGAGGACAGGGGGTAACTATGGCTACACCTTC.

V and J are TRBV28 and TRBJ1-4; D might be TRBD1 (6 bases). CDR1 and CDR2 from the germline V gene are MDHEN and SYDVKM. V was pared by 5 bases and J by 0 bases, with 10 bases between. The CDR3 length is 15 residues. CDR3 protein: CASSGRGATNEKLFF. As DNA, the CDR3 is TGTGCCAGCAGTGGCAGGGGCGCAACTAATGAAAAACTGTTTTTT.

The chain combines TRBV7-2 with TRBJ2-3; no reliable D call. Germline-derived CDR1 and CDR2 are SGHTA and FQGNSA. This CDR3 contains 15 residues. V was trimmed by 1 base and J by 0 bases, leaving 8 bases between them. The CDR3 is CASSLGVRSTDTQYF. The CDR3 region has the DNA TGTGCCAGCAGCTTAGGTGTCAGGAGCACAGATACGCAGTATTTT.

This chain uses TRBV10-3 with TRBJ1-3; D ambiguous. Germline CDR1 and CDR2: ENHRY and SYGVKD. V lost 0 bases to trimming and J lost 0 bases, with 6 bases between them. CDR3 length: 15 amino acids. CDR3 in amino acids: CAISESVFSGNTIYF. CDR3 nucleotide sequence: TGTGCCATCAGTGAGTCTGTCTTCTCTGGAAACACCATATATTTT.

This chain joins TRBV27 and TRBJ2-1, with D possibly matching TRBD1 (6 bases). The V end lost 6 bases, the J end lost 5 bases, and 14 bases lay between the germline ends. The germline gives CDR1 MNHEY, CDR2 SMNVEV (reference sequence). This CDR3 comprises 14 residues. The CDR3 loop reads CASRGAYSNNEQFF. Written as DNA, the CDR3 is TGTGCCAGCAGGGGGGCCTATTCCAACAATGAGCAGTTCTTC.

This sequence joins TRBV25-1 and TRBJ2-4; TRBD1 agrees at 7 bases. The germline CDR1 and CDR2 sequences are MGHDK and SYGVNS. The CDR3 is made up of 14 amino acids. The V segment lost 5 bases and the J segment 3 bases; nucleotides outside the gene matches: 4. Here the CDR3 DNA reads TGTGCCAGCAGTAGAGGGGGCAACAAAAACATTCAGTACTTC. This gives the protein CASSRGGNKNIQYF.

In its sample, this clone was seen many times. The CDR3 DNA is TGCGCCAGCAGCCATCGGGGGGCCTACAATGAGCAGTTCTTC. Protein product: CASSHRGAYNEQFF. This chain links TRBV4-1 with TRBJ2-1; TRBD2 aligns across 7 bases. The CDR3 spans 14 residues. J was trimmed by 2 bases and V by 3 bases; bases with no gene match: 1. Looked up from germline, CDR1 is MGHRA and CDR2 is YSYEKL.

The gene calls are TRBV4-1 and TRBJ2-5, with 15 bases identical to TRBD2. The CDR3 sequence is 17 residues long. J was trimmed by 5 bases and V by 4 bases; bases with no gene match: 8. Germline values: CDR1 MGHRA, CDR2 YSYEKL. The CDR3: CASSLRTSGRVQETQYF. In nucleotides, the CDR3 is TGCGCCAGCAGCCTTAGGACTAGCGGGAGGGTACAGGAGACCCAGTACTTC.

CDR3 region: CASSVGTVASGNTIYF. The DNA for the CDR3 is TGTGCCAGCAGCGTAGGGACAGTCGCCTCTGGAAACACCATATATTTT. This rearrangement joins TRBV9 to TRBJ1-3; D might be TRBD1 (6 bases). Deletions cut 0 bases from V and 0 bases from J, with 10 bases between. The germline gives CDR1 SGDLS, CDR2 YYNGEE. The CDR3 covers 16 residues.

This rearrangement joins TRBV18 to TRBJ1-6, with D possibly matching TRBD1 (5 bases). From germline, CDR1 is KGHSH and CDR2 LQKENI. V lost 6 bases to trimming and J lost 10 bases, with 19 bases between them. The CDR3 consists of 15 residues. The chain's CDR3 is CASSPGMGQGSPLHF. The CDR3 DNA sequence: TGTGCCAGCTCGCCTGGTATGGGGCAGGGATCACCCCTCCACTTT. Looking up the rest from reference TRBV18 and TRBJ1-6 gives the full variable domain: NAGVMQNPRHLVRRRGQEARLRCSPMKGHSHVYWYRQLPEEGLKFMVYLQKENIIDESGMPKERFSAEFPKEGPSILRIQQVVRGDSAAYFCASSPGMGQGSPLHFGNGTRLTVT.

A few counts support this clone. The same CDR3 arises from other DNA sequences in this sample as well. This chain uses TRBV7-9 with TRBJ1-5; D perhaps matches TRBD1 (6 bases). The V end lost 4 bases, the J end lost 5 bases, and 9 bases lay between the germline ends. The CDR3 sequence is 13 residues long. The germline V gene has CDR1 SEHNR and CDR2 FQNEAQ (reference sequence). The chain's CDR3 is CASSSQGDQPQHF. The CDR3 DNA sequence: TGTGCCAGCAGCTCACAGGGCGATCAGCCCCAGCATTTT.

The chain links TRBV6-5 to TRBJ1-2, with 8 bases identical to TRBD1. CDR3 length: 15 amino acids. V gave up 0 bases and J gave up 4 bases; unmatched junction bases: 4. Germline loops: CDR1 MNHEY, CDR2 SVGAGI. CDR3 bases: TGTGCCAGCAGTTACTCGGGACAGGCCAGCTATGGCTACACCTTC. Protein: CASSYSGQASYGYTF.

The V gene is TRBV12-3 or TRBV12-4, the J gene TRBJ1-2, with unresolved D. Trimming shortened V by 6 bases and J by 8 bases, and 10 bases separated the two germline ends. The CDR3 totals 11 residues. For the CDR3, the DNA is TGTGCCAGCAGCCACACCGGGGGCTACACCTTC. Its protein is CASSHTGGYTF.

The chain links TRBV4-3 to TRBJ1-4, with D possibly TRBD1 on 5 matching bases. Germline V gene sequence: CDR1 LGHNA, CDR2 YSLEER. The V end lost 5 bases, the J end lost 6 bases, and 16 bases lay between the germline ends. The CDR3 has 15 residues. The CDR3: CASSDSDWGDEKLFF. In nucleotides, the CDR3 is TGCGCCAGCAGCGATTCGGACTGGGGGGATGAAAAACTGTTTTTT.

V is TRBV15 and J is TRBJ1-2, with 7 positions matching TRBD1. There are 14 residues in the CDR3. Germline V gene lookup returns CDR1 LNHNV and CDR2 YYDKDF (reference sequence). Trimming at V came to 5 bases and at J to 5 bases, leaving 8 bases not matched to a gene. CDR3 nucleotides: TGTGCCACCAGCGGACTGACAGGGACTTATGGCTACACCTTC. It is translated as CATSGLTGTYGYTF.